A selection of T cell receptor beta chains follows, all from one sample in a study of identical twins. TCRdb re-derived calls from the 5' RACE reads in MiXCR, one entry per CDR3 protein. The data show around 340,000 distinct CDR3 sequences, around 9.7% seen once. Sequencing used naive T cells sorted from blood. The source of these receptors is a woman between 50 and 59 years old in good health. The CDR3 runs from the conserved cysteine through the conserved F or W. Fields, in order: D gene, V gene, CDR3 length, J gene, clone size, CDR3 protein, CDR3 DNA. D genes are given only for firm matches. Only some rows state a clone size, as once, few, many or a class for expanded clones.

NA	TRBV4-1	16	TRBJ1-5	few	CASSQYGGASNQPQHF	TGCGCCAGCAGCCAATATGGGGGTGCGAGCAATCAGCCCCAGCATTTT
NA	TRBV12-3/TRBV12-4	13	TRBJ2-3	many	CASNGPGTDTQYF	TGTGCCAGCAACGGGCCTGGCACAGATACGCAGTATTTT
NA	TRBV29-1	12	TRBJ2-7	NA	CSVDSNSGEQYF	TGCAGCGTTGATTCTAATTCCGGCGAGCAGTACTTC
TRBD2	TRBV5-1	20	TRBJ2-3	few	CASSLWRGTSGTHSTDTQYF	TGCGCCAGCAGCCTTTGGCGTGGGACTAGCGGAACTCATAGCACAGATACGCAGTATTTT
TRBD1	TRBV12-5	15	TRBJ1-5	NA	CASGMGQGAGQPQHF	TGTGCTAGTGGTATGGGACAGGGGGCAGGTCAGCCCCAGCATTTT
TRBD1	TRBV7-6	15	TRBJ2-7	few	CASSLGRTGAYEQYF	TGTGCCAGCAGCTTGGGTAGGACAGGGGCCTACGAGCAGTACTTC
TRBD1	TRBV6-2/TRBV6-3	17	TRBJ1-1	NA	CASSYTTGTGYRTEAFF	TGTGCCAGCAGTTACACCACCGGGACAGGGTATCGCACTGAAGCTTTCTTT
NA	TRBV20-1	16	TRBJ2-1	many	CSARDEGGGPEYEQFF	TGCAGTGCTAGAGATGAAGGGGGAGGACCCGAGTATGAGCAGTTCTTC
TRBD2	TRBV27	19	TRBJ2-7	many	CASSLSRRTSGLGSYEQYF	TGTGCCAGCAGTCTGAGCAGGAGGACTAGCGGTCTGGGGTCCTACGAGCAGTACTTC
TRBD2	TRBV20-1	15	TRBJ2-1	many	CSAPPSGRAFYEQFF	TGCAGTGCTCCTCCTAGCGGGAGGGCCTTTTATGAGCAGTTCTTC
NA	TRBV10-3	14	TRBJ1-5	NA	CAISRTENNQPQHF	TGTGCCATCAGTAGGACAGAGAACAATCAGCCCCAGCATTTT
NA	TRBV7-6	13	TRBJ2-7	NA	CASSQGGPYEQYF	TGTGCCAGCAGCCAGGGCGGGCCCTACGAGCAGTACTTC
NA	TRBV12-5	13	TRBJ2-2	many	CASGSTGTGELFF	TGTGCTAGTGGTTCAACCGGGACCGGGGAGCTGTTTTTT
TRBD1	TRBV7-9	14	TRBJ1-2	NA	CASSLAGQGRGYTF	TGTGCCAGCAGCTTAGCGGGACAGGGAAGAGGCTACACCTTC
NA	TRBV5-5	15	TRBJ1-5	NA	CASRTDSYSNQPQHF	TGTGCCAGCAGAACCGACTCCTATAGCAATCAGCCCCAGCATTTT
NA	TRBV10-1	14	TRBJ1-2	NA	CASSETAPNYGYTF	TGCGCCAGCAGTGAAACGGCCCCTAACTATGGCTACACCTTC
TRBD1	TRBV5-1	13	TRBJ2-3	many	CASRRQGVDTQYF	TGCGCCAGCAGGAGACAGGGAGTGGATACGCAGTATTTT
TRBD1	TRBV15	18	TRBJ2-3	NA	CATSRTGARGENADTPYF	TGTGCCACCAGCAGGACAGGGGCGAGGGGGGAGAACGCAGATACGCCGTATTTT
NA	TRBV20-1	17	TRBJ1-1	many	CSARGQAGMLMNTEAFF	TGCAGTGCTAGAGGTCAGGCGGGAATGTTGATGAACACTGAAGCTTTCTTT
NA	TRBV4-1	16	TRBJ2-2	NA	CASSQESTSKGWELFF	TGCGCCAGCAGCCAAGAGAGCACAAGTAAGGGCTGGGAGCTGTTTTTT